This passage covers 32 T cell receptor beta chains from one sample sequenced in a study of blood T cell repertoires in COVID-19. The table came from immunoSEQ multiplex PCR; TCRdb's copy has only in-frame clones and leaves some out. Seen here are over 250,000 clones, more than 85% observed once, and the top ten hold 2.6%. The sample consisted of peripheral blood. The receptors here all came from a person aged 18-29 years with COVID-19, enrolled during active disease.

J is TRBJ2-7 and V is TRBV5-5; D remains unclear. Trimming cost V 0 bases and J 3 bases, with 7 bases left between them. This CDR3 spans 13 amino acids. The germline V gene has CDR1 SGHKS and CDR2 YYEKEE (reference sequence). CDR3 region: CASSLAPGYEQYF. The CDR3 nucleotides read TGTGCCAGCAGCTTGGCCCCGGGCTACGAGCAGTACTTC. The variable domain in full, with the rest retrieved from reference TRBV5-5 and TRBJ2-7, is DAGVTQSPTHLIKTRGQQVTLRCSPISGHKSVSWYQQVLGQGPQFIFQYYEKEERGRGNFPDRFSARQFPNYSSELNVNALLLGDSALYLCASSLAPGYEQYFGPGTRLTVT.

In DNA, the CDR3 is TGTGCCAGCAGCGAGACTAGCGGGAGAGAGCAGTACTTC. Its protein product is CASSETSGREQYF. The V gene is TRBV9, the J gene TRBJ2-7; TRBD2 agrees at 12 bases. This CDR3 comprises 13 residues. From germline, CDR1 is SGDLS and CDR2 YYNGEE. Unmatched junction bases numbered 2, after V lost 3 bases and J lost 7 bases.

The rearrangement joins TRBV13 to TRBJ2-3, with 11 bases matching TRBD2. The junction had 10 bases not matched to a gene; V was cut back by 5 bases and J by 6 bases. This CDR3 has 16 residues. From germline, CDR1 is PRHDT and CDR2 FYEKMQ (reference sequence). CDR3: CASSPRVAGGPDTQYF. CDR3 DNA sequence: TGTGCCAGCAGCCCTAGGGTAGCGGGAGGGCCTGATACGCAGTATTTT.

This chain connects TRBV7-2 to TRBJ2-1, with TRBD2 matching over 10 bases. Germline CDR1 is SGHTA and CDR2 is FQGNSA. V trimming: 2 bases; J trimming: 9 bases; junction bases outside the gene matches: 7. The CDR3 runs 15 residues. The CDR3 DNA follows: TGTGCCAGCAGCTTACAAGCGGGAGGGCATGTTGAGCAGTTCTTC. As protein: CASSLQAGGHVEQFF.

The chain has TRBV25-1 and TRBJ1-1, with D uncertain. The CDR3 has 14 amino acids. CDR1 and CDR2 from the germline V gene are MGHDK and SYGVNS. V was trimmed by 0 bases and J by 0 bases, leaving 5 bases between them. CDR3 in amino acids: CASSEYSLNTEAFF. The CDR3 region has the DNA TGTGCCAGCAGTGAATATAGCCTGAACACTGAAGCTTTCTTT.

The chain recombines TRBV11-2 with TRBJ1-1; 7 bases match TRBD1. The CDR3 runs 15 residues. With V trimmed by 4 bases and J by 11 bases, 16 bases remained unmatched. Germline loops: CDR1 SGHAT, CDR2 FQNNGV. The CDR3 bases are TGTGCCAGCAGCTCCCACGGGACAGCGAGGGAAGAGGCTTTCTTT. Translated: CASSSHGTAREEAFF.

The chain recombines TRBV28 with TRBJ1-1; D not certain. V lost 7 bases and J lost 6, with 12 bases in between. The V gene's germline CDR1 is MDHEN and CDR2 SYDVKM. CDR3 length equals 12 residues. The CDR3 DNA reads TGTGCCAGCACACGCCTCGGTGCTGAAGCTTTCTTT. Translation: CASTRLGAEAFF.

In its sample, this clone was seen once. The chain joins TRBV10-3 to TRBJ1-2; possible D gene TRBD1, 6 bases. CDR3 size: 13 residues. Germline V gene sequence: CDR1 ENHRY, CDR2 SYGVKD. Trimming shortened V by 4 bases and J by 4 bases, and 10 bases separated the two germline ends. The CDR3 nucleotides are TGTGCCATCAGTGCAGGGGAGACCTATGGCTACACCTTC. Protein sequence: CAISAGETYGYTF.

As to this clone: Other DNA sequences of this sample code for an identical CDR3. V and J are TRBV11-2 and TRBJ2-7; 7 nucleotides match TRBD1. V was clipped by 1 base and J by 1 base; unmatched bases: 1. Germline V gene data show CDR1 as SGHAT and CDR2 as FQNNGV. The CDR3 has 14 residues. CDR3 sequence (DNA): TGTGCCAGCAGCTTAGTCAGGGGGTCCTACGAGCAGTACTTC. Protein: CASSLVRGSYEQYF.

The chain recombines TRBV27 with TRBJ1-4; the D is unclear. This CDR3 is 14 amino acids long. Trimming took off 10 bases at V and 1 base at J, with 13 bases between the two ends. Germline loops: CDR1 MNHEY, CDR2 SMNVEV (reference sequence). The CDR3, as DNA: TGTGCCACCCGTAGAATGTTAACTAATGAAAAACTGTTTTTT. Translated, it gives CATRRMLTNEKLFF.

Details on this clone: The same CDR3 can be traced to other DNA sequences in this sample. V usage is TRBV7-9 and J usage is TRBJ1-2; D gene ambiguous. The V gene lost 5 bases and the J gene lost 0 bases, with 13 bases spanning the gap. This CDR3 contains 15 residues. Per germline, CDR1 SEHNR and CDR2 FQNEAQ (reference sequence). The CDR3 spells CASSPSTGSNYGYTF. As DNA, the CDR3 is TGTGCCAGCAGCCCATCGACGGGTTCTAACTATGGCTACACCTTC.

The chain uses TRBV12-3 or TRBV12-4 and TRBJ2-1, with D possibly being TRBD2 (5 bases). V shed 5 bases and J shed 15 bases, with 17 bases lying between them. The CDR3 is made up of 12 amino acids. The CDR3 DNA reads as TGTGCCAGCAGTGACTTCGGGAACCTTGGGTTCTTC. This sequence encodes CASSDFGNLGFF.

The chain employs TRBV11-2 and TRBJ1-2, with D possibly matching TRBD1 (5 bases). Trimming took 5 bases from V and 6 from J, leaving 13 bases between them. The CDR3 spans 13 residues. Germline V gives CDR1 SGHAT, CDR2 FQNNGV. The CDR3, as DNA: TGTGCCAGCAGCCGCTCCGGACATGATGGCTACACCTTC. This encodes CASSRSGHDGYTF. Filled out from reference TRBV11-2 and TRBJ1-2, the complete variable domain reads EAGVAQSPRYKIIEKRQSVAFWCNPISGHATLYWYQQILGQGPKLLIQFQNNGVVDDSQLPKDRFSAERLKGVDSTLKIQPAKLEDSAVYLCASSRSGHDGYTFGSGTRLTVV.

V gene TRBV27 combines with J gene TRBJ1-3; no clear D. Germline V CDR1 and CDR2: MNHEY, SMNVEV (reference sequence). V gave up 5 bases and J gave up 4 bases, with 12 bases separating them. This CDR3 spans 14 amino acids. CDR3 residues: CASSPSPVGNTIYF. For the CDR3, the DNA is TGTGCCAGCAGTCCCTCCCCCGTCGGAAACACCATATATTTT.

The chain combines TRBV7-2 with TRBJ1-5, with TRBD1 as a possible D gene (6 bases). Germline CDR1 and CDR2: SGHTA and FQGNSA. V was pared by 7 bases and J by 0 bases, with 10 bases between. The length of the CDR3 is 14 residues. CDR3 in amino acids: CASTPGVSNQPQHF. CDR3 coding DNA: TGTGCCAGCACCCCAGGGGTTAGCAATCAGCCCCAGCATTTT.

The chain joins TRBV11-2 to TRBJ1-3; 7 bases map to TRBD1. The junction had 2 bases not matched to a gene; V was cut back by 0 bases and J by 3 bases. The length of the CDR3 is 15 residues. Germline CDR1 SGHAT, CDR2 FQNNGV. CDR3 sequence reads: CASSLERGHGNTIYF. CDR3 in DNA: TGTGCCAGCAGCTTAGAAAGGGGGCATGGAAACACCATATATTTT. Supplemented by reference TRBV11-2 and TRBJ1-3, the full variable domain reads EAGVAQSPRYKIIEKRQSVAFWCNPISGHATLYWYQQILGQGPKLLIQFQNNGVVDDSQLPKDRFSAERLKGVDSTLKIQPAKLEDSAVYLCASSLERGHGNTIYFGEGSWLTVV.

The rearrangement joins TRBV21-1 to TRBJ1-1; the D call in the table, TRBD1, was not verified against the DNA. TRBV21-1 is tagged as a pseudogene. CDR3 length: 14 amino acids. The CDR3 DNA is TGTGCCAGCAGCCAACGACAGGGCGACACTGAAGCTTTCTTT. This codes for CASSQRQGDTEAFF.

As to this clone: A read error may account for a junction end that differs from germline. The chain links TRBV14 to TRBJ2-4, with TRBD1 matching 7 bases. This CDR3 spans 13 amino acids. Germline V gene lookup returns CDR1 SGHDN and CDR2 FVKESK. The CDR3 loop is CASSQVGIDRVHF. Written as DNA, the CDR3 is TGTGCCAGCAGCCAAGTGGGAATTGACAGGGTGCATTTC.

V gene TRBV7-9 combines with J gene TRBJ2-7; D unresolved. The V and J ends lost 5 bases and 6 bases respectively, with 11 bases between them. Germline V lookup: CDR1 SEHNR, CDR2 FQNEAQ (reference sequence). The CDR3 loop spans 12 amino acids. The chain's CDR3 is CASSLFKLEQYF. The CDR3 DNA is TGTGCCAGCAGCCTCTTTAAGCTCGAGCAGTACTTC.

The chain is built from TRBV9 and TRBJ1-3; TRBD1 matches at 8 bases. With V trimmed by 1 base and J by 4 bases, 31 bases remained unmatched. CDR3 length: 24 amino acids. Germline CDR1 is SGDLS and CDR2 is YYNGEE. The CDR3 region is CASSVRAGRGQEDGWASSGNTIYF. As DNA, the CDR3 is TGTGCCAGCAGCGTAAGAGCAGGAAGGGGACAGGAGGATGGTTGGGCTTCTTCAGGAAACACCATATATTTT.

This chain uses TRBV5-1 with TRBJ2-3; 7 bases are shared with TRBD1. Looked up from germline, CDR1 is SGHRS and CDR2 is YFSETQ. This CDR3 has 14 amino acids. The J segment lost 0 bases and the V segment lost 7 bases, leaving 5 bases of the junction unmatched. The CDR3 sequence: CASYPGQSTDTQYF. The DNA for the CDR3 is TGCGCCAGCTACCCGGGACAGAGCACAGATACGCAGTATTTT.

The rearrangement links TRBV28 to TRBJ1-1; D unresolved. CDR1 and CDR2 (germline): MDHEN, SYDVKM. This CDR3 has 14 amino acids. V was shortened by 3 bases and J by 2 bases, with 10 bases between the two germline ends. CDR3: CASSFPGSNTEAFF. In nucleotides, the CDR3 is TGTGCCAGCAGTTTCCCCGGGAGTAACACTGAAGCTTTCTTT.

DNA of the CDR3: TGTGCCAGCAGTTACCGGACAGTCTTTGCTAATGAAAAACTGTTTTTT. It specifies CASSYRTVFANEKLFF. The chain links TRBV6-5 to TRBJ1-4; D is possibly TRBD1 (6 bases). The germline gives CDR1 MNHEY, CDR2 SVGAGI. V shed 2 bases and J shed 3 bases, with 13 bases lying between them. CDR3 length: 16 residues.

With respect to this clone: This CDR3 is also generated by other DNA sequences in the sample. V is TRBV14 and J is TRBJ2-7, with D perhaps matching TRBD2 (6 bases). V dropped 1 base and J dropped 6 bases, with 10 bases sitting between them. The CDR3 is 13 residues long. CDR1 and CDR2 from the germline V gene are SGHDN and FVKESK. The DNA for the CDR3 is TGTGCCAGCAGCCAAGGGGGAGCGGGCGAGCAGTACTTC. Amino acids: CASSQGGAGEQYF.

This clone was observed a handful of times. The chain has TRBV5-5 and TRBJ2-1; 7 positions agree with TRBD2. The germline gives CDR1 SGHKS, CDR2 YYEKEE (reference sequence). This CDR3 is 16 amino acids long. V lost 1 base and J lost 8; bases outside the gene matches: 12. The CDR3 here is CASSLFGGSKEDEQFF. The CDR3 nucleotides are TGTGCCAGCAGCTTGTTCGGGGGGTCAAAGGAGGATGAGCAGTTCTTC.

V is TRBV9 and J is TRBJ2-1; D perhaps matches TRBD2 (5 bases). The CDR3 contains 14 residues. The V gene's germline CDR1 is SGDLS and CDR2 YYNGEE. V lost 1 base and J lost 5, with 10 bases in between. The DNA of the CDR3 is TGTGCCAGCAGCGTACGGGGAACTGACAATGAGCAGTTCTTC. Amino acid sequence: CASSVRGTDNEQFF.

This chain connects TRBV20-1 to TRBJ2-1, with 14 bases aligning to TRBD2. The CDR3 consists of 21 residues. With 3 bases clipped from V and 1 base from J, the junction kept 17 bases outside the gene matches. Germline CDR1 DFQATT, CDR2 SNEGSKA (reference sequence). For the CDR3, the DNA is TGCAGTGCTAGTGGGTCAGTCTTACGGACTAGCGGGAGGCTTTCCTACAATGAGCAGTTCTTC. Translating it yields CSASGSVLRTSGRLSYNEQFF.

The chain uses TRBV4-1 and TRBJ2-7; a possible D gene is TRBD1 (6 bases). V dropped 0 bases and J dropped 0 bases, with 12 bases sitting between them. Germline V gene lookup returns CDR1 MGHRA and CDR2 YSYEKL. This CDR3 region has 16 residues. CDR3 region: CASSQDPRGYSYEQYF. Written as DNA, the CDR3 is TGCGCCAGCAGCCAAGACCCCAGGGGATACTCCTACGAGCAGTACTTC.

J is TRBJ1-6 and V is TRBV9; D possibly corresponds to TRBD1 (5 bases). V was pared by 4 bases and J by 9 bases, with 14 bases between. The CDR3 consists of 14 residues. Germline CDR1 reads SGDLS; CDR2 reads YYNGEE. The CDR3 sequence is CASSSGPTSSPLHF. CDR3 coding DNA: TGTGCCAGCAGCTCAGGGCCTACCAGTTCACCCCTCCACTTT.

The gene calls are TRBV7-2 and TRBJ2-1; the match to TRBD2 covers 14 bases. The CDR3 runs 16 residues. After removal of 3 bases from V and 9 bases from J, the junction contained 7 bases not matched to a gene. Germline-derived CDR1 and CDR2 are SGHTA and FQGNSA. CDR3 sequence (DNA): TGTGCCAGCAGCTTCATAGGGACTAGCGGGAGTTCTGAGCAGTTCTTC. Translation: CASSFIGTSGSSEQFF.

The CDR3: CSAPLVETQYF. The CDR3 DNA reads as TGCAGTGCCCCCCTAGTCGAGACCCAGTACTTC. The rearrangement uses TRBV20-1 and TRBJ2-5; D uncertain. The CDR3 consists of 11 residues. Trimming pared 6 bases from V and 5 bases from J, leaving 10 bases between. Germline V gives CDR1 DFQATT, CDR2 SNEGSKA (reference sequence).

The V and J genes are TRBV19 and TRBJ2-7, with D perhaps matching TRBD2 (5 bases). This CDR3 comprises 10 residues. CDR1 is LNHDA and CDR2 is SQIVND in the germline V gene (reference sequence). Trimming pared 8 bases from V and 5 bases from J, leaving 7 bases between. The CDR3 sequence is CASGEHEQYF. The CDR3 nucleotides read TGTGCCAGTGGGGAGCACGAGCAGTACTTC.